Following are 17 T cell receptor beta chains from one sample sequenced in a study of blood T cell repertoires in COVID-19. TCRdb's table, derived via immunoSEQ multiplex PCR, lists solely in-frame clones and lacks some. The table has 70,000 or so clones, more than 70% seen once. Sequencing input: peripheral blood. These receptors originate from a man aged 45-65 years with COVID-19, enrolled during active disease.

The chain recombines TRBV10-3 with TRBJ1-5; the match to TRBD1 covers 8 bases. Germline values: CDR1 ENHRY, CDR2 SYGVKD. Unmatched junction bases numbered 6, after V lost 10 bases and J lost 1 base. CDR3 length: 14 residues. CDR3: CATKQGDSNQPQHF. The CDR3 bases are TGTGCCACCAAACAGGGGGACAGCAATCAGCCCCAGCATTTT.

This chain joins TRBV15 and TRBJ1-3, with unresolved D. CDR3 length equals 12 residues. With 2 bases removed from V and 9 bases from J, the gap between germline ends came to 8 bases. CDR1 is LNHNV, CDR2 YYDKDF, per germline (reference sequence). This CDR3 reads CATSRPRSTIYF. In DNA, the CDR3 is TGTGCCACCAGCAGACCCCGGAGCACCATATATTTT.

The V call is TRBV6-2 or TRBV6-3, the J call TRBJ2-3; maybe TRBD2 (5 bases). CDR3 size: 12 residues. Germline CDR1 reads MNHEY; CDR2 reads SVGEGT. The V end was cut by 5 bases, the J end by 9 bases, with 12 bases between. The CDR3 DNA sequence: TGTGCCAGCAGTACGACTACGACAACGCAGTATTTT. Translated: CASSTTTTTQYF.

This rearrangement joins TRBV2 to TRBJ2-5, with 12 bases lining up with TRBD1. Germline V gene data show CDR1 as SNHLY and CDR2 as FYNNEI. The ends lost 5 bases at V and 5 bases at J; junction bases unmatched: 9. This CDR3 contains 16 residues. Here the CDR3 reads CASSPRDRGLSETQYF. Written as DNA, the CDR3 is TGTGCCAGCAGTCCCCGGGACAGGGGGCTCAGTGAGACCCAGTACTTC. Full variable domain (missing parts from reference TRBV2 and TRBJ2-5): EPEVTQTPSHQVTQMGQEVILRCVPISNHLYFYWYRQILGQKVEFLVSFYNNEISEKSEIFDDQFSVERPDGSNFTLKIRSTKLEDSAMYFCASSPRDRGLSETQYFGPGTRLLVL.

The genes are TRBV6-5 and TRBJ1-1, with a possible D match to TRBD1 (6 bases). The CDR3 covers 15 residues. The germline CDR1 and CDR2 sequences are MNHEY and SVGAGI. Trimming left V 7 bases short and J 1 base short, with 16 bases between. DNA for the CDR3: TGTGCCAGCAACCTAAGAGGACAGAGGAACACTGAAGCTTTCTTT. It is translated as CASNLRGQRNTEAFF.

This clone showed up just a few times. J is TRBJ2-1 and V is TRBV7-6, with 10 positions matching TRBD2. CDR3 length equals 17 residues. Germline lookup yields CDR1 SGHVS and CDR2 FNYEAQ. After removal of 1 base from V and 6 bases from J, the junction contained 9 bases not matched to a gene. Here the CDR3 reads CASSLGVGLAGVNEQFF. CDR3 nucleotide sequence: TGTGCCAGCAGCTTAGGGGTAGGGCTAGCGGGAGTCAATGAGCAGTTCTTC.

This clone occurred once. This sequence joins TRBV6-5 and TRBJ2-7, with 10 positions matching TRBD1. The CDR3 is 16 amino acids. Germline values: CDR1 MNHEY, CDR2 SVGAGI. V shed 2 bases, J shed 5 bases, and the junction held 9 bases outside the gene matches. The CDR3 region is CASSYATGTGVNEQYF. The CDR3 DNA reads as TGTGCCAGCAGTTACGCAACCGGGACAGGGGTGAACGAGCAGTACTTC.

The chain has TRBV20-1 and TRBJ1-2; D not resolved. The germline gives CDR1 DFQATT, CDR2 SNEGSKA (reference sequence). This CDR3 has 11 amino acids. V was trimmed by 3 bases and J by 3 bases, leaving 5 bases between them. The CDR3 bases are TGCAGTGCTAGTTTAGACTATGGCTACACCTTC. Translation gives CSASLDYGYTF.

CDR3 coding DNA: TGTGCCAGCAGCCAAGATTGGAGGGGTGGTGGCTACACCTTC. Translating it yields CASSQDWRGGGYTF. The chain joins TRBV3-1 (or the pseudogene TRBV3-2) to TRBJ1-2; TRBD1 is a possible D gene (5 bases). The CDR3 covers 14 residues. CDR1 LGHDT and CDR2 YNNKEL come from the germline V gene (reference sequence). With 0 bases removed from V and 7 bases from J, the gap between germline ends came to 12 bases.

The chain joins TRBV7-2 to TRBJ1-5; D is ambiguous. CDR1 and CDR2 from the germline V gene are SGHTA and FQGNSA. This CDR3 is built from 13 residues. V lost 1 base, J lost 4 bases, and 5 bases lay in between. CDR3 protein: CASSLELNQPQHF. The CDR3 region has the DNA TGTGCCAGCAGCTTAGAGCTAAATCAGCCCCAGCATTTT.

The chain employs TRBV10-3 and TRBJ1-2; 10 bases match TRBD1. After removal of 6 bases from V and 4 bases from J, the junction contained 5 bases not matched to a gene. Germline V gives CDR1 ENHRY, CDR2 SYGVKD. CDR3 length equals 14 residues. CDR3 protein: CAISGTGEGYGYTF. The CDR3 bases are TGTGCCATCAGCGGGACAGGGGAGGGCTATGGCTACACCTTC.

This chain joins TRBV5-4 and TRBJ2-7, with 9 positions matching TRBD1. V gave up 3 bases and J gave up 5 bases; unmatched junction bases: 6. This CDR3 has 14 residues. Looked up from germline, CDR1 is SGHNT and CDR2 is YYREEE (reference sequence). The CDR3 protein is CASSWVGQGNEQYF. The CDR3 nucleotides read TGTGCCAGCAGCTGGGTGGGACAGGGAAACGAGCAGTACTTC.

This clone appeared a few times. The V and J genes are TRBV19 and TRBJ1-5; 9 bases are shared with TRBD1. The V gene's germline CDR1 is LNHDA and CDR2 SQIVND (reference sequence). The CDR3 totals 16 residues. With V trimmed by 3 bases and J by 2 bases, 5 bases remained unmatched. The CDR3 nucleotides read TGTGCCAGTAGTATCGGGGGACAGGGCGGCAATCAGCCCCAGCATTTT. Protein sequence: CASSIGGQGGNQPQHF.

This clone showed up just a few times. The chain uses TRBV2 and TRBJ1-4, with 7 bases matching TRBD1. J lost 8 bases, V lost 6 bases, and 6 bases had no gene match. This CDR3 region has 13 residues. Per germline, CDR1 SNHLY and CDR2 FYNNEI. The CDR3 DNA follows: TGTGCCAGCAGCAGACAGGGAACGGAAAAACTGTTTTTT. It is translated as CASSRQGTEKLFF.

V and J are TRBV3-1 (or the pseudogene TRBV3-2) and TRBJ1-6; 7 bases fit TRBD1. The V gene's germline CDR1 is LGHDT and CDR2 YNNKEL (reference sequence). CDR3 length: 13 residues. V lost 1 base to trimming and J lost 14 bases; unmatched junction nucleotides: 5. The CDR3 reads CASSQGRGSALHF. The CDR3 DNA reads as TGTGCCAGCAGCCAAGGCAGGGGGTCAGCCCTCCACTTT.

This clone was found once. V usage is TRBV7-8 and J usage is TRBJ2-7, with D perhaps TRBD1 (6 bases). Germline V gene data show CDR1 as SGHVS and CDR2 as FQNEAQ. The CDR3 loop spans 13 amino acids. V gave up 2 bases and J gave up 6 bases, with 11 bases separating them. CDR3 sequence (DNA): TGTGCCAGCAGCTTACCCGGGACAACCGAGCAGTACTTC. Residues: CASSLPGTTEQYF. Complete variable domain (other parts from reference TRBV7-8 and TRBJ2-7): GAGVSQSPRYKVAKRGQDVALRCDPISGHVSLFWYQQALGQGPEFLTYFQNEAQLDKSGLPSDRFFAERPEGSVSTLKIQRTQQEDSAVYLCASSLPGTTEQYFGPGTRLTVT.

The chain carries TRBV13 and TRBJ1-2; D gene ambiguous. Germline-derived CDR1 and CDR2 are PRHDT and FYEKMQ (reference sequence). The CDR3 length is 12 residues. Trimming shortened V by 8 bases and J by 1 base, and 8 bases separated the two germline ends. The CDR3 sequence: CASPVINYGYTF. The CDR3 DNA reads as TGTGCCAGCCCGGTCATTAACTATGGCTACACCTTC.